A single sample gave rise to the 10 T cell receptor beta chains below, sequenced in a study of long-term antiretroviral therapy in people with HIV. A v3.0 immunoSEQ assay was performed at survey level. Profiled with immunoSEQ multiplex PCR; TCRdb holds only in-frame clones, not every one. The data contain roughly 25,000 clones, roughly four fifths of them singletons. The material was unsorted PBMCs, obtained 1.1 years before starting antiretroviral therapy. The source is a woman aged 25 to 45 with HIV.

This chain joins TRBV18 and TRBJ1-1; 8 positions agree with TRBD1. The junction had 1 base not matched to a gene; V was cut back by 4 bases and J by 3 bases. Germline V gene data show CDR1 as KGHSH and CDR2 as LQKENI. The CDR3 is 13 amino acids. Written as DNA, the CDR3 is TGTGCCAGCTCACTGACAGGGGACACTGAAGCTTTCTTT. This gives the protein CASSLTGDTEAFF.

This clone was seen only a few times. The CDR3 reads CASSPAGLNTEAFF. The CDR3 region has the DNA TGCGCCAGCAGCCCGGCGGGCCTGAACACTGAAGCTTTCTTT. The chain has TRBV5-1 and TRBJ1-1; the D is unclear. CDR1 SGHRS and CDR2 YFSETQ come from the germline V gene. V lost 4 bases to trimming and J lost 0 bases, with 10 bases between them. CDR3 length: 14 residues.

This clone was counted between two and nine times. The chain couples TRBV6-1 to TRBJ1-2, with TRBD1 as a possible D gene (6 bases). V was trimmed by 3 bases and J by 2 bases, leaving 10 bases between them. This CDR3 has 14 amino acids. CDR1 is MNHNS and CDR2 is SASEGT in the germline V gene. The CDR3 loop reads CASSDRQGNYGYTF. The CDR3 DNA sequence: TGTGCCAGCAGTGATAGGCAGGGGAACTATGGCTACACCTTC.

The chain recombines TRBV5-1 with TRBJ1-1, with D maybe TRBD1 (6 bases). Germline loops: CDR1 SGHRS, CDR2 YFSETQ. There are 13 residues in the CDR3. Trimming took 2 bases from V and 5 from J, leaving 10 bases between them. The CDR3 is CASSLGGWTEAFF. CDR3 DNA sequence: TGCGCCAGCAGCTTAGGGGGTTGGACTGAAGCTTTCTTT. Looking up the rest from reference TRBV5-1 and TRBJ1-1 gives the full variable domain: KAGVTQTPRYLIKTRGQQVTLSCSPISGHRSVSWYQQTPGQGLQFLFEYFSETQRNKGNFPGRFSGRQFSNSRSEMNVSTLELGDSALYLCASSLGGWTEAFFGQGTRLTVV.

The V and J genes are TRBV30 and TRBJ1-2; possible D gene TRBD1, 5 bases. The CDR3 loop spans 11 amino acids. V was clipped by 3 bases and J by 4 bases, with 6 bases between them. Germline CDR1 GTSNPN, CDR2 SVGIG (reference sequence). CDR3 nucleotide sequence: TGTGCCTGGAGCGGGACCTATGGCTACACCTTC. Its protein product is CAWSGTYGYTF.

The V and J genes are TRBV5-5 and TRBJ2-5; TRBD1 matches at 9 bases. CDR1 is SGHKS and CDR2 is YYEKEE in the germline V gene (reference sequence). The CDR3 sequence is 16 residues long. J gave up 2 bases and V 2 bases, and 7 bases lay outside the gene matches. The CDR3 coding sequence is TGTGCCAGCAGCTTACGATGGGGACAGGGACAAGAGACCCAGTACTTC. This encodes CASSLRWGQGQETQYF.

This clone was seen more than once but under ten times. V usage is TRBV4-2 and J usage is TRBJ1-2; D call uncertain. This CDR3 has 17 residues. Germline V gives CDR1 LGHNA, CDR2 YNFKEQ. V gave up 1 base and J gave up 0 bases, with 15 bases separating them. CDR3 coding DNA: TGTGCCAGCAGCCAAGCCCCAGGACGGATAGCTAACTATGGCTACACCTTC. Translation gives CASSQAPGRIANYGYTF.

The gene calls are TRBV7-8 and TRBJ1-4, with D maybe TRBD1 (5 bases). Germline assignment: CDR1 SGHVS and CDR2 FQNEAQ. Trimming left V 5 bases short and J 6 bases short, with 16 bases between. CDR3 length: 15 amino acids. The CDR3 sequence is CASSRRWGGDEKLFF. CDR3 coding DNA: TGTGCCAGCAGCCGAAGGTGGGGGGGGGATGAAAAACTGTTTTTT.

This chain joins TRBV4-1 and TRBJ2-3; 10 bases line up with TRBD2. The CDR3 is made up of 15 amino acids. Germline assignment: CDR1 MGHRA and CDR2 YSYEKL. The V gene end was trimmed by 2 bases and the J gene end by 5 bases; junction bases not matched to a gene: 4. The CDR3 sequence is CASSQSGTSEDTQYF. CDR3 in DNA: TGCGCCAGCAGCCAATCCGGGACTAGCGAAGATACGCAGTATTTT.

The V gene is TRBV6-5, the J gene TRBJ1-2; D gene unclear. V shed 7 bases and J shed 0 bases, with 9 bases lying between them. Germline lookup yields CDR1 MNHEY and CDR2 SVGAGI. This CDR3 has 13 amino acids. The CDR3 bases are TGTGCCAGCATGAGGACTTCTAACTATGGCTACACCTTC. Translated: CASMRTSNYGYTF.